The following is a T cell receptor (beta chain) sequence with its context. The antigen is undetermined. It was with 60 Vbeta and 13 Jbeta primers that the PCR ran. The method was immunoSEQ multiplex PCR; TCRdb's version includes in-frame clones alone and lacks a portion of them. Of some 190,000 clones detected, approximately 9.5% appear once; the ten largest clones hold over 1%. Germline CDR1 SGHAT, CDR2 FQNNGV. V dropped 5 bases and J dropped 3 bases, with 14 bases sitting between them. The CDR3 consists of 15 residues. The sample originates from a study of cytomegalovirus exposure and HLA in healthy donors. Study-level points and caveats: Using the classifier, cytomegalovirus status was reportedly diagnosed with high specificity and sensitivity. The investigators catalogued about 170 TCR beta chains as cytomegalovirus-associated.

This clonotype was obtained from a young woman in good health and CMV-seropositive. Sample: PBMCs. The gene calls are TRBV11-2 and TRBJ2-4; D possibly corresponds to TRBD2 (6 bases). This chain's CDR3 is CASSNWGVIKNIQYF. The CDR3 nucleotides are TGTGCCAGCAGCAATTGGGGGGTGATCAAAAACATTCAGTACTTC.